This T cell receptor (beta chain) was sequenced in a study of T cell changes during pregnancy in multiple sclerosis. The CDR3 is 16 amino acids. Trimming cost V 6 bases and J 8 bases; bases outside gene matches: 12. Germline CDR1 and CDR2: MRHNA and SNTAGT. Using immunoSEQ multiplex PCR, the repertoire was profiled, and TCRdb retains in-frame clones only, with some absent. The sample has some 80,000 clones; over 90% are singletons. Sequences were derived from peripheral blood, sampled in the third trimester of pregnancy. The chain joins TRBV6-4 to TRBJ2-1, with 11 bases matching TRBD2. The TCR was taken from a female donor with multiple sclerosis, enrolled in a pregnancy study. The CDR3 protein is CASSGDASGGSHEQFF. The CDR3 DNA reads as TGTGCCAGCAGCGGGGACGCTAGCGGGGGGTCGCATGAGCAGTTCTTC.